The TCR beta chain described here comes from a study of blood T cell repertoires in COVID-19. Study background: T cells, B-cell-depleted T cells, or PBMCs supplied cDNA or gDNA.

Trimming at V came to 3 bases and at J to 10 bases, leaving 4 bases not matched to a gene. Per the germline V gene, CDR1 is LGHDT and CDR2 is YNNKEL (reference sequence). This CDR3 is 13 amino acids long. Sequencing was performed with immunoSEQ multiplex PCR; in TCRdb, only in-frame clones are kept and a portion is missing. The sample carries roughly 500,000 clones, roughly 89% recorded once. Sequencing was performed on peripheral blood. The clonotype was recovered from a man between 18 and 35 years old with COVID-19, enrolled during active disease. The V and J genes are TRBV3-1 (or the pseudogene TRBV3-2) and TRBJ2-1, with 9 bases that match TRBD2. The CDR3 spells CASSQTSGMEQFF. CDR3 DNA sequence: TGTGCCAGCAGCCAGACTAGCGGTATGGAGCAGTTCTTC.